The next 17 T cell receptor beta chains were all read from a single sample in a study of T cells in Graves' hyperthyroidism and ophthalmopathy. Amplification of TCR beta CDR3 regions used RNA as the template. When the TCR CDR3 underwent first-round RT-PCR, the HTBI primer set was used. TCRdb used MiXCR to reprocess the multiplex PCR reads, holding one entry per CDR3 protein. In the table there are roughly 500,000 distinct CDR3 sequences, less than 25% of which are singletons. Sequencing was carried out using blood. Receptor source: a woman aged 70 to 79 with Graves' ophthalmopathy.

About this clonotype: One end of the junction fails to match germline, which may point to a read error. The chain recombines TRBV30 with TRBJ1-1; 8 positions match TRBD1. CDR3 length: 14 amino acids. The germline V gene has CDR1 GTSNPN and CDR2 SVGIG (reference sequence). This CDR3 reads CAWRGDRMNTEALF. In DNA form, the CDR3 reads TGTGCCTGGAGGGGGGACAGGATGAACACTGAAGCTCTCTTT.

This chain connects TRBV6-4 to TRBJ2-3; D not certain. V lost 0 bases, J lost 2 bases, and 6 bases lay in between. Germline values: CDR1 MRHNA, CDR2 SNTAGT. The CDR3 is 14 residues long. This CDR3 reads CASSDSVDTDTQYF. The DNA for the CDR3 is TGTGCCAGCAGTGACTCGGTCGACACAGATACGCAGTATTTT.

The V gene is TRBV27, the J gene TRBJ2-7, with a weak D call TRBD1 (5 bases). The germline V gene has CDR1 MNHEY and CDR2 SMNVEV (reference sequence). The CDR3 extends over 14 amino acids. Trimming took off 5 bases at V and 6 bases at J, with 17 bases between the two ends. The CDR3: CASSSWTRGFEQYF. The CDR3, as DNA: TGTGCCAGCAGTAGCTGGACAAGGGGCTTCGAGCAGTACTTC.

This clonotype was detected once. It may be a read error: a sequence one base away is much more abundant. The chain links TRBV30 to TRBJ2-5; no reliable D call. The CDR3 has 15 residues. From germline, CDR1 is GTSNPN and CDR2 SVGIG (reference sequence). The ends were cut back, 2 bases at V and 3 bases at J, with 16 bases in the middle. The CDR3 spells CAWSSLRMGKETQYF. CDR3 in DNA: TGTGCCTGGAGTTCACTAAGGATGGGAAAAGAGACCCAGTACTTC. The full variable domain, with the rest looked up from reference TRBV30 and TRBJ2-5, is SQTIHQWPATLVQPVGSPLSLECTVEGTSNPNLYWYRQAAGRGLQLLFYSVGIGQISSEVPQNLSASRPQDRQFILSSKKLLLSDSGFYLCAWSSLRMGKETQYFGPGTRLLVL.

This clonotype was counted between two and nine times. As DNA, the CDR3 is TGCAGTGCTAGAGATCAGGGCTACTCGAACACCGGGGAGCTGTTTTTT. As protein: CSARDQGYSNTGELFF. The gene calls are TRBV20-1 and TRBJ2-2; maybe TRBD1 (5 bases). CDR1 is DFQATT, CDR2 SNEGSKA, per germline (reference sequence). V lost 0 bases and J 0 bases, leaving 11 bases between the germline ends. The CDR3 extends over 16 amino acids.

This clonotype was counted a few times. The chain is built from TRBV28 and TRBJ1-1; D gene ambiguous. CDR3 length: 13 residues. Between the trimmed V and J ends, which lost 2 bases and 7 bases, there was a span of 11 bases. CDR1 is MDHEN and CDR2 is SYDVKM in the germline V gene. Here the CDR3 reads CASSLSGESEAFF. CDR3 DNA: TGTGCCAGCAGTTTAAGTGGTGAGAGTGAAGCTTTCTTT.

In its sample, this clonotype was seen a few times. The gene calls are TRBV6-1 and TRBJ2-7; 9 bases are a match to TRBD1. The CDR3 length is 14 residues. In germline, CDR1 is MNHNS, CDR2 SASEGT. V was pared by 8 bases and J by 4 bases, with 9 bases of the junction left unmatched. The CDR3: CASSLTGGLYEQYF. CDR3 nucleotides: TGTGCCAGCTCCCTTACAGGGGGCTTGTACGAGCAGTACTTC.

This clonotype has ten or more counts. The chain carries TRBV2 and TRBJ1-2; 8 nucleotides line up with TRBD1. The CDR3 is 15 residues long. CDR1 SNHLY and CDR2 FYNNEI come from the germline V gene. V dropped 4 bases and J dropped 0; count of bases not matched to a gene: 4. Here the CDR3 reads CASSGQGLANYGYTF. As DNA, the CDR3 is TGTGCCAGCAGTGGACAGGGGCTGGCTAACTATGGCTACACCTTC.

This clonotype was seen a handful of times. The V gene is TRBV18, the J gene TRBJ1-1, with D unclear. Deletions cut 2 bases from V and 0 bases from J, with 4 bases between. The CDR3 extends over 13 amino acids. The V gene's germline CDR1 is KGHSH and CDR2 LQKENI. The CDR3: CASSPKMNTEAFF. CDR3 sequence (DNA): TGTGCCAGCTCACCAAAGATGAACACTGAAGCTTTCTTT.

CDR3 nucleotide sequence: TGCAGTGCTAGAGGCGGGAGTGCCTACAATGAGCAGTTCTTC. It codes for CSARGGSAYNEQFF. The V gene is TRBV20-1, the J gene TRBJ2-1, with TRBD2 matching 7 bases. Germline V gene lookup returns CDR1 DFQATT and CDR2 SNEGSKA (reference sequence). This CDR3 is 14 amino acids long. J gave up 2 bases and V 1 base, and 2 bases lay outside the gene matches.

J is TRBJ1-1 and V is TRBV6-1, with TRBD1 identical over 8 bases. The CDR3 is made up of 15 amino acids. Germline assignment: CDR1 MNHNS and CDR2 SASEGT. V shed 5 bases and J 6 bases; nucleotides not matched to a gene: 11. The CDR3 here is CASSTPGQASAEAFF. The CDR3 bases are TGTGCCAGCAGTACCCCGGGACAGGCTTCGGCTGAAGCTTTCTTT.

This clonotype was found a few times. The genes are TRBV15 and TRBJ2-7, with no clear D. Trimming pared 0 bases from V and 6 bases from J, leaving 9 bases between. The CDR3 totals 13 residues. Germline V gene sequence: CDR1 LNHNV, CDR2 YYDKDF (reference sequence). CDR3 coding DNA: TGTGCCACCAGCAGAGATGGTGGGTTCGAGCAGTACTTC. Translated: CATSRDGGFEQYF.

This clonotype was recorded a few times. This chain links TRBV11-2 with TRBJ2-1; the match to TRBD2 covers 12 bases. The germline V gene has CDR1 SGHAT and CDR2 FQNNGV. Trimming at V came to 5 bases and at J to 0 bases, leaving 14 bases not matched to a gene. CDR3 length equals 20 residues. The DNA for the CDR3 is TGTGCCAGCAGCATCTTGACTAGCGGGAGAGCCCTAAGCTCCTACAATGAGCAGTTCTTC. It translates to CASSILTSGRALSSYNEQFF.

The table lists this clonotype with a few counts. This sequence joins TRBV20-1 and TRBJ1-1; 7 bases match TRBD1. V shed 5 bases, J shed 6 bases, and the junction held 3 bases outside the gene matches. The CDR3 is 11 amino acids. Germline values: CDR1 DFQATT, CDR2 SNEGSKA (reference sequence). CDR3 residues: CSAVTGSEAFF. CDR3 DNA: TGCAGTGCTGTGACAGGGTCTGAAGCTTTCTTT.

The sample holds a few counts of this clonotype. V and J are TRBV10-3 and TRBJ2-3; TRBD2 matches at 13 bases. Unmatched junction bases numbered 0, after V lost 0 bases and J lost 3 bases. Per germline, CDR1 ENHRY and CDR2 SYGVKD. CDR3 size: 16 residues. CDR3 residues: CAISESTSGRTDTQYF. Here the CDR3 DNA reads TGTGCCATCAGTGAGTCGACTAGCGGGAGGACAGATACGCAGTATTTT.

This clonotype was counted a few times. The gene calls are TRBV6-5 and TRBJ2-1, with 7 positions matching TRBD1. CDR1 MNHEY and CDR2 SVGAGI come from the germline V gene. The trim removed 2 bases at V and 3 bases at J, leaving 7 bases unmatched. The CDR3 consists of 16 residues. This CDR3 reads CASSYVRGPSYNEQFF. DNA of the CDR3: TGTGCCAGCAGTTACGTTAGGGGGCCAAGCTACAATGAGCAGTTCTTC.

This clonotype was counted between two and nine times. V gene TRBV20-1 combines with J gene TRBJ2-5; a weak D match, TRBD1 (5 bases). The CDR3 length is 13 residues. V dropped 6 bases and J dropped 2 bases, with 13 bases sitting between them. Germline CDR1 DFQATT, CDR2 SNEGSKA (reference sequence). CDR3 in DNA: TGCAGTGCGCCGGTGCAGGGTCAAGAGACCCAGTACTTC. As protein: CSAPVQGQETQYF.